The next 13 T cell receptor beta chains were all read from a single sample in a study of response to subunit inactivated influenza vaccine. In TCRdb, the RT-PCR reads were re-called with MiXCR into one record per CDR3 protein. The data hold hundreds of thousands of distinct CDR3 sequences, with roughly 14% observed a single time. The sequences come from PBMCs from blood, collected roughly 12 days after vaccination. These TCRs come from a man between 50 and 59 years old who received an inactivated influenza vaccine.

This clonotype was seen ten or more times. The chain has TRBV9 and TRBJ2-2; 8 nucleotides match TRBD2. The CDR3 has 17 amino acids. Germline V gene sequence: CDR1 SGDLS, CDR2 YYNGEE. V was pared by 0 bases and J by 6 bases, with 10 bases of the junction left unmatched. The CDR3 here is CASSVGLRAGGSGELFF. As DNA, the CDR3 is TGTGCCAGCAGCGTAGGCTTGAGGGCGGGGGGATCCGGGGAGCTGTTTTTT.

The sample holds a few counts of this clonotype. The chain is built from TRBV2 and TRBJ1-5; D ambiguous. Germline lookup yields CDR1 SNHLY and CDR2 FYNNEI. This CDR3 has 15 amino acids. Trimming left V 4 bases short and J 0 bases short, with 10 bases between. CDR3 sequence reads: CASSVGGISNQPQHF. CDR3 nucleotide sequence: TGTGCCAGCAGTGTCGGTGGAATTAGCAATCAGCCCCAGCATTTT.

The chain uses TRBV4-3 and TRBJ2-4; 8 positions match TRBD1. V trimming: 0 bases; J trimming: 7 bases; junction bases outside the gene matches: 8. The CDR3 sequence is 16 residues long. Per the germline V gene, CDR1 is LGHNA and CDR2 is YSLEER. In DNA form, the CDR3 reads TGCGCCAGCAGCCAAGATAAAAAAGGGACAGGTAACATTCAGTACTTC. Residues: CASSQDKKGTGNIQYF.

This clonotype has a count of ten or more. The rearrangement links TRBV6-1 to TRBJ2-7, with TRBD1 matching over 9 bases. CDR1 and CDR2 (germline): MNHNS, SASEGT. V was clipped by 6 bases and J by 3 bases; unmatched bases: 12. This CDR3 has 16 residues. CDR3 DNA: TGTGCCAGCAGCCGAACCCGGGACAGGGTTTACTACGAGCAGTACTTC. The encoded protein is CASSRTRDRVYYEQYF.

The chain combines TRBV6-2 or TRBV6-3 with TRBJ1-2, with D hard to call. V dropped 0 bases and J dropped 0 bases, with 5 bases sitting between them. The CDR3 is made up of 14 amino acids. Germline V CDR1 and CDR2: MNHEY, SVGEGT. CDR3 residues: CASSYSAPNYGYTF. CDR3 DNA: TGTGCCAGCAGTTACTCCGCTCCTAACTATGGCTACACCTTC.

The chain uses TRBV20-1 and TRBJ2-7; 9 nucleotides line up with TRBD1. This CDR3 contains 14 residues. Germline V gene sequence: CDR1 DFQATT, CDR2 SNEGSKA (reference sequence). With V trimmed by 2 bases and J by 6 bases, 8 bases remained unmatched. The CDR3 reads CSARPGQGNREQYF. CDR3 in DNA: TGCAGTGCTAGACCGGGACAGGGAAACCGCGAGCAGTACTTC.

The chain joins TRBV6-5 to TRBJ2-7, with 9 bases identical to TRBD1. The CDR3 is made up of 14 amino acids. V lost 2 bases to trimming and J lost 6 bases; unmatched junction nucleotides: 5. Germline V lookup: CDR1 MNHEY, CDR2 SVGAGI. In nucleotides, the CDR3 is TGTGCCAGCAGTTACCAGGGACAGGGAGCCGAGCAGTACTTC. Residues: CASSYQGQGAEQYF.

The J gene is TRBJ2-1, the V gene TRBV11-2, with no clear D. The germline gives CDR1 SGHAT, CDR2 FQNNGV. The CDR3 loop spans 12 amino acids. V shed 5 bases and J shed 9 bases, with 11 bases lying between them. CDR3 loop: CASSIERAEQFF. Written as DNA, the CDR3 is TGTGCCAGCAGCATTGAACGGGCTGAGCAGTTCTTC.

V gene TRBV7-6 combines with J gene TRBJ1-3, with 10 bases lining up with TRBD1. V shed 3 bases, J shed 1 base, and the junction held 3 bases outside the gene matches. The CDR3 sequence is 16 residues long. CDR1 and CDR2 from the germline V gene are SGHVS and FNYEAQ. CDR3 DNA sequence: TGTGCCAGCAGCTTGACAGGGGGCGGATCTGGAAACACCATATATTTT. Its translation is CASSLTGGGSGNTIYF.

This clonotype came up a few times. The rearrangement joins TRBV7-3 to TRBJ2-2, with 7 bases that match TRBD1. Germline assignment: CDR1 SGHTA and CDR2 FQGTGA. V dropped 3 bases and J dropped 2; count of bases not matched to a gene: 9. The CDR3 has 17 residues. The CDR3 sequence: CASSLPRGTANTGELFF. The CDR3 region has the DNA TGTGCCAGCAGCTTGCCACGAGGGACAGCCAACACCGGGGAGCTGTTTTTT.

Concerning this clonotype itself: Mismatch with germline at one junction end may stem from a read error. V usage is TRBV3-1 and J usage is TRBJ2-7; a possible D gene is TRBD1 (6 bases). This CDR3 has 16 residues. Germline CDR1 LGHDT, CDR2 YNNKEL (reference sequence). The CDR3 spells CANSQGSNLGAYEQYF. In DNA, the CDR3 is TGTGCCAACAGCCAGGGGTCAAATTTGGGGGCCTACGAGCAGTACTTC.

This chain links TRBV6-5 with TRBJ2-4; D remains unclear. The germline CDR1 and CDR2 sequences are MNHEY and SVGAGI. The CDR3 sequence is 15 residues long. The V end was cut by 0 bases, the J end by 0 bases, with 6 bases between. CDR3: CASSYSRLAKNIQYF. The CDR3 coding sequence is TGTGCCAGCAGTTACTCGCGATTAGCCAAAAACATTCAGTACTTC.

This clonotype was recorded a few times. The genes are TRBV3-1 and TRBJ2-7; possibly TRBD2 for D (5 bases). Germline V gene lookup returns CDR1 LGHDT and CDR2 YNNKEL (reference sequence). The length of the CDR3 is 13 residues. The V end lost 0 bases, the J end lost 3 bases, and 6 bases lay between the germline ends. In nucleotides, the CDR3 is TGTGCCAGCAGCCAAGATGGACTCTACGAGCAGTACTTC. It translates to CASSQDGLYEQYF.